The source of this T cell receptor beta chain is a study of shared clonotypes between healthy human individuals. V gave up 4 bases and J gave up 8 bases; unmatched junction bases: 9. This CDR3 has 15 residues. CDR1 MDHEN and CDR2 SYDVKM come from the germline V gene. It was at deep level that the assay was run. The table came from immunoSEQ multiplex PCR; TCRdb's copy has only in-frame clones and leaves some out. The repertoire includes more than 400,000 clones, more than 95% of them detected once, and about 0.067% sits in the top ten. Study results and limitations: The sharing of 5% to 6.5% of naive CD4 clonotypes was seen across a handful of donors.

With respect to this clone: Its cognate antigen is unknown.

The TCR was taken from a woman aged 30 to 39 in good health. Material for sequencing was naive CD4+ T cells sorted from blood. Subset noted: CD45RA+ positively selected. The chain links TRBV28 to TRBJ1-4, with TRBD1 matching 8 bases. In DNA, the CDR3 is TGTGCCAGCAGTTCTCCGACAGGGGCCGGGGAAAAACTGTTTTTT. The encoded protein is CASSSPTGAGEKLFF.